Below are 20 T cell receptor beta chains sequenced from a single sample in a study of shared clonotypes between healthy human individuals. CD45RO-negative cells were positively selected for CCR7, leaving out terminally differentiated effector memory CD45RA+ cells. This table comes from immunoSEQ multiplex PCR, and its TCRdb copy is limited to in-frame clones, with some not included. The data contain hundreds of thousands of clones, about 96% of them singletons. The specimen sequenced was naive CD8+ T cells sorted from blood. These receptors came from a man aged 30 to 45 in good health.

Of note for this clone: The identical CDR3 is also encoded by other nucleotide sequences in the sample. The chain couples TRBV27 to TRBJ2-7; 7 bases fit TRBD1. Germline CDR1 and CDR2: MNHEY and SMNVEV (reference sequence). The ends lost 2 bases at V and 0 bases at J; junction bases unmatched: 1. This CDR3 is 14 amino acids long. CDR3 DNA: TGTGCCAGCAGTTTAGGACAGGCCTCCTACGAGCAGTACTTC. It is translated as CASSLGQASYEQYF.

V is TRBV5-5 and J is TRBJ2-7, with D uncertain. Germline V lookup: CDR1 SGHKS, CDR2 YYEKEE (reference sequence). The CDR3 is made up of 17 amino acids. V was clipped by 5 bases and J by 3 bases, with 24 bases between them. CDR3 in DNA: TGTGCCAGCAGGGCGACCCCACCCGAATATGACTTCTACGAGCAGTACTTC. This encodes CASRATPPEYDFYEQYF.

The chain recombines TRBV15 with TRBJ1-4, with 7 bases aligning to TRBD1. The CDR3 is 16 residues long. V lost 0 bases, J lost 8 bases, and 9 bases stayed unmatched. Germline assignment: CDR1 LNHNV and CDR2 YYDKDF (reference sequence). The chain's CDR3 is CATSRDRDRVPEKLFF. In nucleotides, the CDR3 is TGTGCCACCAGCAGAGATCGAGACAGGGTACCCGAAAAACTGTTTTTT.

V is TRBV2 and J is TRBJ1-2; 10 bases are shared with TRBD1. The CDR3 runs to 11 residues. CDR1 is SNHLY and CDR2 is FYNNEI in the germline V gene. After removal of 11 bases from V and 7 bases from J, the junction contained 4 bases not matched to a gene. CDR3 amino acids: CADRGLSGYTF. The CDR3 nucleotides read TGTGCCGACAGGGGGCTGAGTGGCTACACCTTC.

The CDR3 nucleotides read TGTGCCAGCAGCTGGTGGTTACCGGGACAAGTCTACAATGAGCAGTTCTTC. Residues: CASSWWLPGQVYNEQFF. V is TRBV5-5 and J is TRBJ2-1; D possibly corresponds to TRBD1 (6 bases). Trimming stripped 3 bases from V and 3 bases from J, with 19 bases between. Germline values: CDR1 SGHKS, CDR2 YYEKEE (reference sequence). This CDR3 has 17 residues.

The chain employs TRBV19 and TRBJ2-1; 8 nucleotides align to TRBD2. CDR1 and CDR2 (germline): LNHDA, SQIVND (reference sequence). CDR3 size: 16 residues. V lost 1 base, J lost 6 bases, and 8 bases stayed unmatched. The CDR3: CASSIAGGGTSNEQFF. DNA of the CDR3: TGTGCCAGTAGTATAGCGGGAGGAGGGACTAGCAATGAGCAGTTCTTC.

This chain links TRBV2 with TRBJ1-2; D unresolved. This CDR3 comprises 16 residues. Looked up from germline, CDR1 is SNHLY and CDR2 is FYNNEI. V gave up 2 bases and J gave up 7 bases, with 20 bases separating them. CDR3 amino acids: CASSEYYSEGAIGYTF. The CDR3 DNA is TGTGCCAGCAGTGAATACTATAGTGAGGGCGCTATTGGCTACACCTTC.

The genes are TRBV6-1 and TRBJ2-7, with 8 bases that match TRBD2. V shed 10 bases, J shed 4 bases, and the junction held 12 bases outside the gene matches. The germline V gene has CDR1 MNHNS and CDR2 SASEGT. The length of the CDR3 is 14 residues. The CDR3 loop reads CATNGGLGPYEQYF. The CDR3 nucleotides are TGTGCCACCAATGGGGGACTAGGTCCGTACGAGCAGTACTTC.

This sequence joins TRBV19 and TRBJ2-7, with D unresolved. The CDR3 loop spans 13 amino acids. Germline V gene data show CDR1 as LNHDA and CDR2 as SQIVND (reference sequence). V was cut by 2 bases and J by 4 bases, with 9 bases left in between. The CDR3 region is CASSIRGPYEQYF. CDR3 coding DNA: TGTGCCAGTAGTATAAGAGGCCCGTACGAGCAGTACTTC.

The chain links TRBV28 to TRBJ1-5, with D hard to call. Trimming took 1 base from V and 0 from J, leaving 7 bases between them. Germline CDR1 and CDR2: MDHEN and SYDVKM. This CDR3 region has 15 residues. CDR3 coding DNA: TGTGCCAGCAGTTTATCGGGGTATAGCAATCAGCCCCAGCATTTT. Protein sequence: CASSLSGYSNQPQHF. Together with reference TRBV28 and TRBJ1-5, the CDR3 gives the full variable domain: DVKVTQSSRYLVKRTGEKVFLECVQDMDHENMFWYRQDPGLGLRLIYFSYDVKMKEKGDIPEGYSVSREKKERFSLILESASTNQTSMYLCASSLSGYSNQPQHFGDGTRLSIL.

This clone was seen a handful of times. The rearrangement links TRBV7-9 to TRBJ2-7, with TRBD2 as a possible D gene (6 bases). The CDR3 runs to 15 residues. Germline-derived CDR1 and CDR2 are SEHNR and FQNEAQ (reference sequence). Between the trimmed V and J ends, which lost 5 bases and 0 bases, there was a span of 14 bases. This CDR3 is CASSALGLHSYEQYF. The CDR3 coding sequence is TGTGCCAGCAGCGCCTTAGGACTACACTCCTACGAGCAGTACTTC.

This chain joins TRBV10-3 and TRBJ2-5; D possibly corresponds to TRBD2 (6 bases). The CDR3 totals 15 residues. V lost 5 bases and J 2 bases, leaving 15 bases between the germline ends. The germline gives CDR1 ENHRY, CDR2 SYGVKD. The CDR3 DNA reads TGTGCCATCAGTCGACTAGTAGGGCCACAAGAGACCCAGTACTTC. It specifies CAISRLVGPQETQYF.

The chain combines TRBV11-2 with TRBJ2-2, with 10 bases lining up with TRBD2. Trimming at V came to 5 bases and at J to 0 bases, leaving 9 bases not matched to a gene. The CDR3 sequence is 18 residues long. Per germline, CDR1 SGHAT and CDR2 FQNNGV. Here the CDR3 reads CASSPWTSGLANTGELFF. The CDR3 coding sequence is TGTGCCAGCAGCCCCTGGACTAGCGGCCTCGCGAACACCGGGGAGCTGTTTTTT.

The CDR3 sequence: CASSHWFRDGDYEQYF. CDR3 DNA sequence: TGCGCCAGCAGCCATTGGTTCCGGGACGGAGACTACGAGCAGTACTTC. The V and J genes are TRBV4-1 and TRBJ2-7, with D tentatively TRBD1 or TRBD2 (5 bases each). The germline V and J ends were trimmed by 3 bases and 3 bases, with 18 bases remaining between them. Germline-derived CDR1 and CDR2 are MGHRA and YSYEKL. There are 16 residues in the CDR3.

The chain couples TRBV30 to TRBJ2-1; D not resolved. The CDR3 length is 10 residues. Germline-derived CDR1 and CDR2 are GTSNPN and SVGIG (reference sequence). V gave up 6 bases and J gave up 5 bases, with 5 bases separating them. CDR3 nucleotide sequence: TGTGCCTGTACCCACAATGAGCAGTTCTTC. Translating gives CACTHNEQFF.

This clone was counted a single time. The rearrangement links TRBV5-4 to TRBJ2-1; tentatively, D is TRBD2 (5 bases). CDR3 length equals 16 residues. V gave up 2 bases and J gave up 0 bases, with 12 bases separating them. Germline V CDR1 and CDR2: SGHNT, YYREEE (reference sequence). CDR3: CASSFFGGLSYNEQFF. The CDR3, as DNA: TGTGCCAGCAGCTTCTTCGGCGGGCTCTCCTACAATGAGCAGTTCTTC.

The count of this clone is one. The rearrangement joins TRBV7-9 to TRBJ2-1; no clear D. Germline V gene lookup returns CDR1 SEHNR and CDR2 FQNEAQ (reference sequence). V was clipped by 8 bases and J by 0 bases, with 11 bases between them. This CDR3 spans 14 amino acids. The CDR3 spells CASFAGSSYNEQFF. The CDR3 DNA is TGTGCCAGCTTCGCAGGATCCTCCTACAATGAGCAGTTCTTC.

V usage is TRBV11-2 and J usage is TRBJ2-5, with TRBD1 identical over 9 bases. Germline V gives CDR1 SGHAT, CDR2 FQNNGV. This CDR3 region has 14 residues. The trim removed 5 bases at V and 4 bases at J, leaving 5 bases unmatched. The CDR3 is CASSPRTGAETQYF. CDR3 in DNA: TGTGCCAGCAGCCCCCGGACAGGGGCAGAGACCCAGTACTTC.

CDR3 in DNA: TGTGCCACCAGCAGAGCCCGGACAGGGGTCGCAAAGACCCAGTACTTC. It encodes CATSRARTGVAKTQYF. The genes are TRBV15 and TRBJ2-5; TRBD1 matches 9 bases. V dropped 1 base and J dropped 6; count of bases not matched to a gene: 9. This CDR3 comprises 16 residues. Germline values: CDR1 LNHNV, CDR2 YYDKDF (reference sequence).

The chain employs TRBV7-9 and TRBJ1-5; 7 nucleotides agree with TRBD1. The J segment lost 4 bases and the V segment lost 4 bases, leaving 10 bases of the junction unmatched. Germline CDR1 and CDR2: SEHNR and FQNEAQ (reference sequence). The length of the CDR3 is 16 residues. CDR3 coding DNA: TGTGCCAGCAGCTCAGACAGGGTAGGCAATAATCAGCCCCAGCATTTT. This sequence encodes CASSSDRVGNNQPQHF.